This T cell receptor beta chain came from a study of T-cell memory formation after mild COVID-19. Study results and limitations: Clones that shrank (day 15 to 85) were balanced CD4/CD8, whereas later expanders leaned CD4+.

The CDR3 sequence is 15 residues long. The V segment lost 4 bases and the J segment 4 bases; nucleotides outside the gene matches: 4. Germline V lookup: CDR1 KGHDR, CDR2 SFDVKD. Sample barcodes and UMIs were carried by the TCR alpha and TCR beta cDNA libraries that 5'RACE generated with constant-segment primers. TCRdb reprocessed the 5' RACE reads with MiXCR, giving one entry per CDR3 protein. The table includes 190,000 or so distinct CDR3 sequences, roughly a fifth detected once. Comments on this clonotype: Its antigen is currently unknown.

V usage is TRBV24-1 and J usage is TRBJ2-7; 12 bases fit TRBD1. Sequencing was performed on PBMCs or a T cell subset sorted from them (not recorded which). The clonotype comes from an adult woman who had mild COVID-19 (a few samples of this study predate the infection). Cell type and time point are not known. As DNA, the CDR3 is TGTGCCACCAGTGACCCGGGACAGGGGGCTTACGAGCAGTACTTC. As protein: CATSDPGQGAYEQYF.